This T cell receptor delta chain was observed in a study of gamma-delta T cells after stem cell transplantation. From germline, CDR1 is GEAIGNYY and CDR2 EKD. The ends lost 3 bases at V and 2 bases at J; junction bases unmatched: 15. The CDR3 loop spans 18 amino acids. This clone is judged large (0.1 to 1%). The identical CDR3 is also encoded by other nucleotide sequences in the sample. TCRdb fed the RT-PCR reads into CATT to redo clone calling. The sample lists about 540 delta-chain clones; 9% were seen once. The chain employs TRDV2 and TRDJ1; TRDD3 matches 9 bases. The sequence came from a human donor. It is not recorded whose cells these are; they may come from a transplant donor. Sample: gamma-delta T cells. The CDR3 DNA follows: TGTGCCTGTGACTCCGTCAACCTGGGGGATCGGGAGACCGATAAACTCATCTTT. Its translation is CACDSVNLGDRETDKLIF.